This T cell receptor (beta chain) is from a study of breast tumors, draining lymph nodes, adjacent tissues. This clonotype was observed at least ten times. The antigen remains undetermined. V was cut by 2 bases and J by 4 bases, with 18 bases left in between. Germline CDR1 and CDR2: SGDLS and YYNGEE. The CDR3 is 17 amino acids. Study observations and caveats: The lymph node origin of tumor T cells was framed as consistent with a hypothesis, not demonstrated. Tumor TCR diversity was below lymph nodes but above nontumor tissue.

The lymph nodes were axillary draining lymph nodes from breast cancer patients. TCRdb analysed the multiplex PCR reads with MiXCR anew, one entry per CDR3 protein. The sample holds about 230,000 distinct CDR3 sequences, about 32% seen once. The sequencing sample was made of axillary lymph node tissue. The source is a female donor with breast cancer. Some clones in this sample may be carry-over from other donors' samples. V is TRBV9 and J is TRBJ2-2, with D possibly matching TRBD2 (6 bases). The CDR3 DNA reads TGTGCCAGCAGCGTCACAGTAGGGAGCGGGTTCACCGGGGAGCTGTTTTTT. Translating gives CASSVTVGSGFTGELFF.